A selection of T cell receptor beta chains follows, all from one sample in a study of liver allograft versus peripheral blood T cells. TCRdb reanalysed the reads using MiXCR and keeps one entry per CDR3 protein. This table has 9,000 or so distinct CDR3 sequences, 26% appearing once. These receptors came from a human patient who had a liver transplant. Some T cells may have originated in the graft donor. The CDR3 runs from the conserved cysteine through the conserved F or W. The order of the fields is D gene, J gene, clone size, V gene, CDR3 protein, CDR3 DNA. The D gene is left open where the match is weak. Not every row has a clone size; where given, it reads once, few, many or a size class.

>-|TRBJ1-2|medium-sized|TRBV6-5
CASRSDVNYGYTF
TGTGCCAGCAGATCCGACGTAAACTATGGCTACACCTTC
>TRBD1|TRBJ1-6|medium-sized|TRBV12-5
CASGWTGWSVSDNSPLHF
TGTGCTAGTGGGTGGACAGGGTGGTCGGTCTCGGATAATTCACCCCTCCACTTT
>-|TRBJ1-3|-|TRBV30
CAWNYKAGNTIYF
TGTGCCTGGAACTATAAGGCTGGAAACACCATATATTTT
>TRBD2|TRBJ2-7|-|TRBV11-2
CASSLDIASGGAYEQYF
TGTGCCAGCAGCTTAGATATTGCTAGCGGGGGGGCATACGAGCAGTACTTC
>TRBD2|TRBJ2-7|few|TRBV9
CASSVAPAGGGEQYF
TGTGCCAGCAGCGTAGCCCCAGCGGGGGGGGGCGAGCAGTACTTC
>-|TRBJ1-2|-|TRBV12-3/TRBV12-4
CASSTWGARGGYTF
TGTGCCAGCAGCACTTGGGGGGCGCGGGGTGGCTACACCTTC
>TRBD1|TRBJ1-2|medium-sized|TRBV6-5
CASSRQGKSGDYGYTF
TGTGCCAGCAGTCGACAGGGGAAGTCTGGAGACTATGGCTACACCTTC
>TRBD1|TRBJ1-2|few|TRBV28
CAADPSQGSNYGYTF
TGTGCCGCCGATCCTTCACAGGGGTCTAACTATGGCTACACCTTC
>-|TRBJ2-5|-|TRBV20-1
CSALHLGAEDPNLYQETQYF
TGCAGTGCTTTACATTTAGGGGCGGAAGACCCCAATTTGTACCAAGAGACCCAGTACTTC
>-|TRBJ2-3|many|TRBV28
CASSPGTDTQYF
TGTGCCAGCAGCCCCGGAACAGATACGCAGTATTTT
>TRBD1|TRBJ1-1|-|TRBV27
CASSFGWGQGEAFF
TGTGCCAGCAGTTTTGGGTGGGGACAGGGTGAAGCTTTCTTT
>-|TRBJ1-5|-|TRBV5-6
CASSLAAGGNRNQPQHF
TGTGCCAGCAGCTTGGCGGCCGGGGGGAACCGGAATCAGCCCCAGCATTTT
>TRBD2|TRBJ2-5|many|TRBV6-6
CASSYSTSGLSGKETQYF
TGTGCCAGCAGTTACTCGACTAGCGGCCTCTCTGGGAAAGAGACCCAGTACTTC
>TRBD2|TRBJ2-1|-|TRBV12-3/TRBV12-4
CASTQIAGVSGEQFF
TGTGCCAGCACCCAAATAGCGGGAGTAAGCGGTGAGCAGTTCTTC
>TRBD2|TRBJ2-7|-|TRBV28
CASRGGSLYEQYF
TGTGCCAGCAGGGGAGGGAGTCTCTACGAGCAGTACTTC
>TRBD2|TRBJ2-6|medium-sized|TRBV6-1
CATLAGAAGANVLTF
TGTGCCACACTAGCGGGAGCGGCCGGGGCCAACGTCCTGACTTTC
>-|TRBJ2-5|-|TRBV7-9
CASSLDGPWETQYF
TGTGCCAGCAGCTTAGATGGGCCTTGGGAGACCCAGTACTTC
>TRBD1|TRBJ2-7|medium-sized|TRBV28
CASTSGYGTGSYEQYF
TGTGCCAGCACTTCGGGATATGGGACAGGATCCTACGAGCAGTACTTC
>TRBD1|TRBJ2-7|medium-sized|TRBV28
CASSPGQSYEQYF
TGTGCCAGCAGTCCGGGACAGTCCTACGAGCAGTACTTC
>-|TRBJ2-1|-|TRBV29-1
CSVAGTDIGEQFF
TGCAGCGTTGCCGGGACTGATATTGGTGAGCAGTTCTTC
>TRBD1|TRBJ2-3|-|TRBV11-2
CASRPSTGANTDTQYF
TGTGCCAGCAGACCCAGTACAGGGGCCAACACAGATACGCAGTATTTT
>TRBD1|TRBJ1-2|medium-sized|TRBV6-1
CASSEIGRGFGYGYTF
TGTGCCAGCAGTGAAATCGGCAGGGGGTTCGGCTATGGCTACACCTTC
>-|TRBJ1-1|few|TRBV20-1
CSARGWATNTEAFF
TGCAGTGCTAGAGGTTGGGCAACGAACACTGAAGCTTTCTTT
>-|TRBJ1-4|medium-sized|TRBV27
CASSIGDANEKLFF
TGTGCCAGCAGTATAGGGGATGCTAATGAAAAACTGTTTTTT
>-|TRBJ1-1|-|TRBV10-3
CAISEYEGNTEAFF
TGTGCCATCAGTGAGTACGAGGGGAACACTGAAGCTTTCTTT
>-|TRBJ1-1|few|TRBV7-9
CASSPQGSYTEAFF
TGTGCCAGCAGCCCTCAGGGATCGTACACTGAAGCTTTCTTT
>-|TRBJ1-6|medium-sized|TRBV6-6
CASRPLQGYNSPLHF
TGTGCCAGCAGACCCCTTCAAGGCTATAATTCACCCCTCCACTTT
>TRBD1|TRBJ1-6|-|TRBV6-1
CASSETDRGTLHF
TGTGCCAGCAGTGAAACGGACAGGGGAACCCTCCACTTT
>-|TRBJ2-7|many|TRBV5-4
CASSSALSYEQYF
TGTGCCAGCAGCTCCGCACTATCCTACGAGCAGTACTTC
>-|TRBJ2-2|-|TRBV7-2
CASSFFLRELFF
TGTGCCAGCAGCTTTTTTTTGCGGGAGCTGTTTTTT